This entry lists 27 T cell receptor beta chains sequenced from one sample in a study of PD-1 blockade in classical Hodgkin lymphoma. Produced via immunoSEQ multiplex PCR; TCRdb's table is partial and in-frame only. Of under 75,000 clones in the sample, more than 70% were seen once. Every patient experienced relapse after autologous stem cell transplantation, and brentuximab vedotin exposure varied. This specimen was peripheral blood mononuclear cells (PBMCs), taken before the second cycle of nivolumab. Receptors originate from a human donor with classical Hodgkin lymphoma.

Regarding this clone: Other DNA variants within this sample encode the same CDR3. The chain joins TRBV7-2 to TRBJ2-7, with D perhaps matching TRBD1 (5 bases). Deletions cut 4 bases from V and 3 bases from J, with 13 bases between. This CDR3 contains 14 residues. Germline CDR1 and CDR2: SGHTA and FQGNSA. In DNA, the CDR3 is TGTGCCAGCAGCTACGGACAACCGTACTACGAGCAGTACTTC. Translation: CASSYGQPYYEQYF.

This rearrangement joins TRBV28 to TRBJ1-2, with unresolved D. This CDR3 has 14 residues. Germline CDR1 MDHEN, CDR2 SYDVKM. V was shortened by 6 bases and J by 7 bases, with 18 bases between the two germline ends. CDR3 DNA: TGTGCCAGCAGCGTGCTCTGGGCCCCCGCTGGCTACACCTTC. Amino acids: CASSVLWAPAGYTF.

This clone turned up a few times. This sequence joins TRBV7-9 and TRBJ1-3; tentative D call: TRBD1 (6 bases). The CDR3 has 14 amino acids. Germline loops: CDR1 SEHNR, CDR2 FQNEAQ (reference sequence). Between the trimmed V and J ends, which lost 6 bases and 9 bases, there was a span of 18 bases. The CDR3 spells CASSPGRGGFTIYF. The CDR3 coding sequence is TGTGCCAGCAGTCCCGGCAGGGGAGGCTTCACCATATATTTT.

The V and J genes are TRBV23-1 and TRBJ2-7; no definite D call. TRBV23-1 is an open reading frame, and its role is uncertain. V shed 11 bases and J shed 6 bases, with 20 bases lying between them. The CDR3 loop spans 13 amino acids. CDR3 region: CAGSHGPVLEQYF. CDR3 coding DNA: TGCGCCGGATCCCATGGCCCGGTTCTCGAGCAGTACTTC.

The DNA for the CDR3 is TGTGCCAGCAGCCACAGGGGATTGAACACTGAAGCTTTCTTT. Its protein product is CASSHRGLNTEAFF. The chain is built from TRBV14 and TRBJ1-1, with D possibly TRBD1 on 6 matching bases. Germline V lookup: CDR1 SGHDN, CDR2 FVKESK. This CDR3 is 14 amino acids long. Deletions cut 3 bases from V and 0 bases from J, with 8 bases between.

The V and J genes are TRBV6-6 and TRBJ2-7; a weak D match, TRBD2 (7 bases). This CDR3 comprises 16 residues. CDR1 MNHNY and CDR2 SVGAGI come from the germline V gene (reference sequence). With 5 bases removed from V and 0 bases from J, the gap between germline ends came to 17 bases. Here the CDR3 DNA reads TGTGCCAGCAGTGGGGGGGGGCAGGGGAGCTCCTACGAGCAGTACTTC. Its protein product is CASSGGGQGSSYEQYF.

V usage is TRBV6-5 and J usage is TRBJ2-7, with 7 positions matching TRBD1. Germline CDR1 MNHEY, CDR2 SVGAGI. This CDR3 region has 15 residues. Unmatched junction bases numbered 8, after V lost 2 bases and J lost 4 bases. The DNA of the CDR3 is TGTGCCAGCAGTTACACTCAGACAGGGCGGTACGAGCAGTACTTC. This encodes CASSYTQTGRYEQYF.

There are a few counts of this clone. This chain uses TRBV2 with TRBJ1-1, with D uncertain. CDR1 is SNHLY and CDR2 is FYNNEI in the germline V gene. The germline V and J ends were trimmed by 8 bases and 1 base, with 11 bases remaining between them. The CDR3 is 13 residues long. CDR3 sequence (DNA): TGTGCCAGCGGTGTACTGACGAACACTGAAGCTTTCTTT. It translates to CASGVLTNTEAFF.

The chain combines TRBV5-1 with TRBJ1-6, with D possibly TRBD1 on 6 matching bases. The germline CDR1 and CDR2 sequences are SGHRS and YFSETQ. V was clipped by 1 base and J by 8 bases, with 10 bases between them. The CDR3 is made up of 14 amino acids. CDR3 coding DNA: TGCGCCAGCAGCTTGTGGGGGCTGGATTCACCCCTCCACTTT. Translating it yields CASSLWGLDSPLHF.

This sequence joins TRBV4-2 and TRBJ1-1; no firm D call. Per germline, CDR1 LGHNA and CDR2 YNFKEQ. The CDR3 extends over 16 amino acids. Trimming took off 4 bases at V and 1 base at J, with 16 bases between the two ends. The CDR3 here is CASSRPIGQGNTEAFF. The CDR3, as DNA: TGTGCCAGCAGCCGACCCATCGGGCAAGGGAACACTGAAGCTTTCTTT.

The V and J genes are TRBV12-5 and TRBJ2-1; TRBD1 agrees at 7 bases. CDR1 is LGHNT, CDR2 FRNRAP, per germline. This CDR3 spans 13 amino acids. After removal of 3 bases from V and 8 bases from J, the junction contained 4 bases not matched to a gene. CDR3 in amino acids: CASGFDGTDEQFF. The DNA for the CDR3 is TGTGCTAGTGGTTTCGACGGGACAGATGAGCAGTTCTTC.

V is TRBV27 and J is TRBJ1-2; 7 bases are a match to TRBD1. The CDR3 contains 15 residues. From germline, CDR1 is MNHEY and CDR2 SMNVEV (reference sequence). Trimming at V came to 7 bases and at J to 5 bases, leaving 13 bases not matched to a gene. The CDR3, as DNA: TGTGCCAGCAACCCCTCAGGGGGGAGTTCGTATGGCTACACCTTC. Translated: CASNPSGGSSYGYTF.

This chain joins TRBV7-9 and TRBJ1-3; tentative D call: TRBD1 (6 bases). The length of the CDR3 is 15 residues. Germline V gives CDR1 SEHNR, CDR2 FQNEAQ (reference sequence). V was pared by 1 base and J by 3 bases, with 10 bases between. The CDR3 reads CASSLDRVVGNTIYF. CDR3 DNA: TGTGCCAGCAGCTTAGACAGGGTAGTTGGAAACACCATATATTTT.

This chain uses TRBV5-5 with TRBJ2-3; 13 bases match TRBD2. Unmatched junction bases numbered 6, after V lost 5 bases and J lost 3 bases. CDR1 is SGHKS and CDR2 is YYEKEE in the germline V gene (reference sequence). The CDR3 length is 16 residues. CDR3 sequence (DNA): TGTGCCAGCAGTGTCGGACTAGCGGGGGAAACAGATACGCAGTATTTT. It translates to CASSVGLAGETDTQYF.

The chain has TRBV7-3 and TRBJ2-7; no clear D gene. CDR3 size: 12 residues. V gave up 4 bases and J gave up 6 bases, with 10 bases separating them. The germline V gene has CDR1 SGHTA and CDR2 FQGTGA. DNA of the CDR3: TGTGCCAGCAGCTCATACAGAGCCGAGCAGTACTTC. It translates to CASSSYRAEQYF.

This rearrangement joins TRBV2 to TRBJ1-5; a weak D match, TRBD1 (5 bases). Between the trimmed V and J ends, which lost 6 bases and 6 bases, there was a span of 9 bases. This CDR3 comprises 12 residues. The germline CDR1 and CDR2 sequences are SNHLY and FYNNEI. CDR3 in DNA: TGTGCCAGCAGACCGACAGCTCAGCCCCAGCATTTT. Protein product: CASRPTAQPQHF.

This rearrangement joins TRBV6-5 to TRBJ2-2; D is unclear. CDR1 is MNHEY and CDR2 is SVGAGI in the germline V gene. Trimming removed 6 bases at V and 5 bases at J, with 13 bases between. The CDR3 has 14 amino acids. The CDR3 coding sequence is TGTGCCAGCAGCTACCGAGACAATACCGGGGAGCTGTTTTTT. Residues: CASSYRDNTGELFF.

The J gene is TRBJ1-1, the V gene TRBV28; 8 bases align to TRBD1. Germline assignment: CDR1 MDHEN and CDR2 SYDVKM. CDR3 size: 16 residues. V lost 6 bases, J lost 0 bases, and 9 bases stayed unmatched. The CDR3 nucleotides are TGTGCCAGCAGCGATGGACAGGGAGTAATGAACACTGAAGCTTTCTTT. As protein: CASSDGQGVMNTEAFF.

The chain recombines TRBV27 with TRBJ1-6; 9 bases map to TRBD1. Germline V CDR1 and CDR2: MNHEY, SMNVEV (reference sequence). The V and J ends lost 2 bases and 12 bases, in that order; junction bases with no gene match: 8. The CDR3 consists of 15 residues. CDR3 coding DNA: TGTGCCAGCAGTTTAGTGATGACAGGGGGTTTACCCCTCCACTTT. Its protein product is CASSLVMTGGLPLHF.

A single count supports this clone. The genes are TRBV5-1 and TRBJ2-7; 8 nucleotides line up with TRBD1. The J segment lost 7 bases and the V segment lost 5 bases, leaving 11 bases of the junction unmatched. CDR1 and CDR2 (germline): SGHRS, YFSETQ. The CDR3 has 14 residues. CDR3 in amino acids: CASSPGTGPREQYF. The CDR3 DNA sequence: TGCGCCAGCAGTCCCGGGACAGGCCCTAGGGAGCAGTACTTC.

The chain recombines TRBV5-1 with TRBJ1-1; D is unclear. CDR1 and CDR2 from the germline V gene are SGHRS and YFSETQ. CDR3 length equals 12 residues. V lost 0 bases to trimming and J lost 3 bases, with 3 bases between them. The CDR3 loop is CASSLVDTEAFF. CDR3 coding DNA: TGCGCCAGCAGCTTGGTTGACACTGAAGCTTTCTTT.

This clone appeared a single time. The V and J genes are TRBV21-1 and TRBJ2-7; whether TRBD2, the table's D call, matches the DNA was not checked. TRBV21-1 is given as a pseudogene. CDR3 length equals 15 residues. The CDR3 DNA sequence: TGTGCCAGCAGCTTAAACGGGAGGGGCGCCTACGAGCAGTACTTC. Its translation: CASSLNGRGAYEQYF.

The gene calls are TRBV30 and TRBJ1-2; tentatively, D is TRBD1 (5 bases). The V gene lost 2 bases and the J gene lost 7 bases, with 14 bases spanning the gap. Germline values: CDR1 GTSNPN, CDR2 SVGIG (reference sequence). The length of the CDR3 is 13 residues. This chain's CDR3 is CAWSMGGVVGYTF. The CDR3 coding sequence is TGTGCCTGGAGTATGGGGGGTGTGGTTGGCTACACCTTC.

The V and J genes are TRBV4-1 and TRBJ2-5, with TRBD1 as a possible D gene (5 bases). V lost 2 bases and J lost 1, with 17 bases in between. Germline V CDR1 and CDR2: MGHRA, YSYEKL. The CDR3 is made up of 17 amino acids. The CDR3, as DNA: TGCGCCAGCAGCCAATCGTTCCTTACAGGCTTCCAAGAGACCCAGTACTTC. This encodes CASSQSFLTGFQETQYF.

CDR3 DNA: TGTGCCAGCAGCTCTAGAGCGGGGATGAACACCGGGGAGCTGTTTTTT. Its protein product is CASSSRAGMNTGELFF. The rearrangement joins TRBV9 to TRBJ2-2; TRBD2 matches 7 bases. The junction had 7 bases not matched to a gene; V was cut back by 4 bases and J by 1 base. Germline lookup yields CDR1 SGDLS and CDR2 YYNGEE. The CDR3 loop spans 16 amino acids.

This clone came up a few times. The rearrangement uses TRBV30 and TRBJ1-2; D perhaps matches TRBD1 (6 bases). CDR1 is GTSNPN and CDR2 is SVGIG in the germline V gene (reference sequence). V lost 3 bases, J lost 7 bases, and 18 bases lay in between. The CDR3 length is 14 residues. The CDR3 region has the DNA TGTGCCTGGAGACATTTCACAGGGTCAGGTGGCTACACCTTC. This codes for CAWRHFTGSGGYTF.

The V call is TRBV28, the J call TRBJ1-2; no reliable D call. Germline assignment: CDR1 MDHEN and CDR2 SYDVKM. V gave up 6 bases and J gave up 0 bases, with 8 bases separating them. The CDR3 covers 13 residues. The CDR3, as DNA: TGTGCCAGCAGAGTTCTTCCTAACTATGGCTACACCTTC. Translation: CASRVLPNYGYTF.